The source of this TCR beta chain is a study of T-cell memory formation after mild COVID-19. This CDR3 is built from 15 residues. J was trimmed by 6 bases and V by 6 bases; bases with no gene match: 11. TCRdb ran MiXCR on the 5' RACE reads and lists one entry per CDR3 protein. Among 300,000 to 400,000 distinct CDR3 sequences, approximately 14% were seen once, and the ten largest hold around 21%. Study-wide points: Clones shrinking between day 15 and 85 showed a balanced CD4/CD8 split, and those that grew later tilted toward CD4+.

As for this clonotype: Its antigen is currently unknown.

V is TRBV12-3 or TRBV12-4 and J is TRBJ2-5, with 9 nucleotides matching TRBD1. The sequencing input was PBMCs or a T cell subset sorted from them (not recorded which). This clonotype was obtained from a man younger than 30 who had mild COVID-19 (a few samples of this study predate the infection). Cell type and time point are not known. CDR3 DNA sequence: TGTGCCAGCAGCCGACAGGGGGAGTTATGGAAGACCCAGTACTTC. Its protein is CASSRQGELWKTQYF.